This T cell receptor (beta chain) was obtained from a study of blood T cell repertoires in COVID-19 (dated by TCRdb to about 2020). Background for the entire study: The collaborator samples originated in the United States, Italy and Spain and spanned the acute and convalescent phases of COVID-19. The material from the prospective study consisted of cDNA or gDNA derived from T cells, B-cell-depleted T cells, or PBMCs. Sample metadata almost always included a de-identified subject ID, COVID-19 status, age in years and sex. Where available, HLA class I and class II types were obtained from metadata supplied by the sample provider rather than from assay-based typing. The samples were drawn from the first 160 participants of the ongoing ImmuneRACE study and from over a thousand subjects provided by 6 global collaborators. The dataset comprised deeply sampled blood TCRbeta repertoires from subjects exposed to, actively infected with, or recovered from COVID-19. The repertoires were released in a freely available public database intended as a resource for research on the immune response to SARS-CoV-2.

V and J are trimmed by 4 bases and 5 bases, and the gene matches miss 15 bases of the junction. The cysteine opens and the phenylalanine closes a CDR3 of 17 amino acids. Only the CDR3 part of the read is kept: 51 bases, read in frame from the first base. The germline V gene (reference sequence) specifies MNHEY as CDR1 and SMNVEV as CDR2. The collaborating institutions used their own protocols to collect whole blood in K2EDTA tubes. For TCRbeta analysis, collaborators shipped samples as frozen whole blood, isolated PBMCs, or DNA extracted from either of those sample types. What the work shows at the level of the full study, not this receptor alone: The amount of clinical and demographic metadata varied by source and participant and was provided uncurated.

A few counts support this clone. The target of this receptor is not known. No base quality values were provided; no much bigger clone lies one nucleotide off. The immunoSEQ Assay, a bias-controlled multiplex PCR, was used to amplify TCRbeta CDR3 regions from genomic DNA. From the authors' description of their analysis: The number of nucleated cells in each sample was estimated from the amplification of reference gene primers within the assay. Sequence reads were collapsed and filtered to measure the absolute abundance of every unique TCRbeta CDR3 rearrangement. For each sample, productive Simpson clonality was calculated by taking the square root of Simpson's diversity index across productive rearrangements. TCRdb took over this immuneACCESS table, retaining in-frame rearrangements with V and J assigned. Such tables are incomplete; in checked studies, under half of the missing clones stem from an unresolved V gene, and the remainder is unexplained. The DNA was the basis for D and trimming; V, J and clone size are from that table. The sample data list 95,000 to 150,000 clones, and around four fifths of these were observed just once. The ten largest clones add up to 16% of the sample.

The chain is encoded by TRBV27 joined to TRBJ1-2; TRBD1 aligns with 8 central bases. Sequenced: peripheral blood. The clonotype was recovered from a man aged 55 to 70 with active or convalescent COVID-19. The CDR3 here reads CASSSGFGPGTGYGYTF. The nucleotide sequence reads TGTGCCAGCAGTTCCGGCTTCGGGCCCGGGACAGGTTATGGCTACACCTTC.